One and the same sample provided the 13 T cell receptor beta chains below, sequenced in a study. Via MiXCR, TCRdb re-called the 5' RACE reads, giving one row per CDR3 protein. This table has about 42,000 distinct CDR3 sequences, approximately 30% appearing once. Material for sequencing was tumor-infiltrating memory CD4+ T cells sorted from the breast tumor. The sample's subset: memory CD4+ T cells, CD4+CD45RO+CD25-. Every receptor here comes from a female donor with breast cancer.

The table lists this clonotype with a few counts. The gene calls are TRBV6-1 and TRBJ2-7, with D possibly matching TRBD2 (6 bases). This CDR3 has 14 amino acids. In germline, CDR1 is MNHNS, CDR2 SASEGT. CDR3 bases: TGTGAGGTCGCGGGGCTAGTTCGCCCGGGGGAGCAGTACTTC. This sequence encodes CEVAGLVRPGEQYF.

The CDR3 DNA reads as TGTGCCAGCAGTGAAGAATCCCCTTTTGGGGAGGAGGCCAACGTCCTGACTTTC. Translation: CASSEESPFGEEANVLTF. The rearrangement links TRBV6-1 to TRBJ2-6; TRBD2 might be the D (6 bases). The germline V and J ends were trimmed by 1 base and 6 bases, with 19 bases remaining between them. This CDR3 is built from 18 residues. CDR1 is MNHNS, CDR2 SASEGT, per germline.

This clonotype was observed at least ten times. This chain joins TRBV20-1 and TRBJ2-1; 11 bases align to TRBD2. With 6 bases clipped from V and 7 bases from J, the junction kept 8 bases outside the gene matches. CDR1 DFQATT and CDR2 SNEGSKA come from the germline V gene (reference sequence). This CDR3 is built from 14 residues. The CDR3 loop reads CSARIAGGFNEQFF. The CDR3 DNA is TGCAGTGCCCGAATAGCGGGAGGGTTTAATGAGCAGTTCTTC.

This chain joins TRBV9 and TRBJ2-2; 8 bases align to TRBD1. V lost 3 bases to trimming and J lost 6 bases; unmatched junction nucleotides: 10. Germline V gene lookup returns CDR1 SGDLS and CDR2 YYNGEE. The CDR3 is 16 amino acids. The CDR3 region has the DNA TGTGCCAGCAGCGGCGGATCAGGGGGCTTTTCCGGGGAGCTGTTTTTT. Protein sequence: CASSGGSGGFSGELFF.

The sample holds many counts of this clonotype. The V call is TRBV4-2, the J call TRBJ2-7; D unresolved. Trimming left V 1 base short and J 4 bases short, with 14 bases between. Germline V gene sequence: CDR1 LGHNA, CDR2 YNFKEQ. The CDR3 spans 15 residues. The CDR3 is CASSQGRQSPYEQYF. CDR3 in DNA: TGTGCCAGCAGCCAAGGACGGCAGTCCCCGTACGAGCAGTACTTC.

This clonotype has just a few counts. The V call is TRBV3-1, the J call TRBJ2-7; either TRBD1 or TRBD2 may fit D (5 bases each). This CDR3 comprises 13 residues. Trimming removed 0 bases at V and 10 bases at J, with 13 bases between. The germline CDR1 and CDR2 sequences are LGHDT and YNNKEL (reference sequence). CDR3 residues: CASSQDGQGPQYF. The DNA for the CDR3 is TGTGCCAGCAGCCAAGATGGTCAGGGACCCCAGTACTTC.

This clonotype was observed a few times. The chain employs TRBV20-1 and TRBJ2-7, with a possible D match to TRBD2 (5 bases). This CDR3 region has 13 residues. V gave up 3 bases and J gave up 3 bases, with 12 bases separating them. Germline lookup yields CDR1 DFQATT and CDR2 SNEGSKA (reference sequence). This chain's CDR3 is CSASNPGGYEQYF. In DNA, the CDR3 is TGCAGTGCTAGTAATCCAGGAGGCTACGAGCAGTACTTC.

The genes are TRBV12-3 or TRBV12-4 and TRBJ1-4, with D unclear. This CDR3 has 13 amino acids. V was clipped by 3 bases and J by 5 bases, with 7 bases between them. In DNA form, the CDR3 reads TGTGCCAGCAGTTTTAGCCGGAATGAAAAACTGTTTTTT. Amino acid sequence: CASSFSRNEKLFF.

The rearrangement links TRBV5-1 to TRBJ2-7; D gene unclear. V was clipped by 0 bases and J by 0 bases, with 7 bases between them. CDR1 and CDR2 (germline): SGHRS, YFSETQ. The length of the CDR3 is 14 residues. CDR3 amino acids: CASSLDSSSYEQYF. DNA of the CDR3: TGCGCCAGCAGCTTGGACTCTAGCTCCTACGAGCAGTACTTC.

Of note for this clonotype: This CDR3 is missing its conserved last phenylalanine or tryptophan, likely due to a read error. It is unclear where the CDR3 begins or ends on the DNA, so no DNA is shown, and the CDR3 is as TCRdb lists it. The V gene is TRBV28, the J gene TRBJ2-1. A total of 10 residues make up the CDR3, ends included. The germline CDR1 and CDR2 sequences are MDHEN and SYDVKM. This CDR3 reads CASSYNEQGV.

This clonotype was recorded at least ten times. J is TRBJ2-5 and V is TRBV5-1; 8 nucleotides match TRBD2. V shed 4 bases, J shed 5 bases, and the junction held 4 bases outside the gene matches. Looked up from germline, CDR1 is SGHRS and CDR2 is YFSETQ. The CDR3 extends over 13 amino acids. This chain's CDR3 is CASSQGGGETQYF. CDR3 coding DNA: TGCGCCAGCAGCCAAGGCGGGGGGGAGACCCAGTACTTC.

This clonotype was counted at least ten times. The chain employs TRBV6-5 and TRBJ2-7, with 7 bases aligning to TRBD2. The V gene's germline CDR1 is MNHEY and CDR2 SVGAGI. CDR3 size: 13 residues. V shed 6 bases, J shed 4 bases, and the junction held 6 bases outside the gene matches. CDR3 bases: TGTGCCAGCAGACGGACTAGTGGGTACGAGCAGTACTTC. Its protein is CASRRTSGYEQYF.

The rearrangement joins TRBV28 to TRBJ2-5, with D unclear. The V end was cut by 2 bases, the J end by 1 base, with 14 bases between. The CDR3 covers 16 residues. Germline values: CDR1 MDHEN, CDR2 SYDVKM. The CDR3 spells CASSLGQAEGQETQYF. As DNA, the CDR3 is TGTGCCAGCAGTTTAGGTCAGGCAGAAGGCCAAGAGACCCAGTACTTC.